Below, 21 T cell receptor gamma chains from the same sample are listed, as sequenced in a study of gamma-delta T cells after stem cell transplantation. TCRdb used CATT to re-call clones from the RT-PCR reads. The data contain about 280 gamma-chain clones, roughly 55% of them singletons. The sample taken for sequencing was gamma-delta T cells. Source of these receptors: a human donor. It is not recorded whose cells these are; they may come from a transplant donor.

Concerning this clone: The junction and the germline gene differ at one end; a read error may be behind it. The chain employs TRGV9 and TRGJP2. The J gene is absent in TCRdb and was assigned here via DNA matching to germline. The CDR3 extends over 14 amino acids. Germline CDR1 reads GITISATS; CDR2 reads ISYDGTV (reference sequence). CDR3 protein: CALGLNSGDWIKTF. CDR3 nucleotide sequence: TGTGCCTTGGGTCTCAATAGTGGTGATTGGATCAAGACGTTT.

As to this clone: A clone one base away is much larger, so this may be a read error. Other DNA sequences in the same sample also yield this CDR3. V is TRGV9 and J is TRGJP. Because TCRdb records no J gene, it was assigned here through a match of the DNA to germline. This CDR3 contains 16 residues. Trimming removed 1 base from V and 4 bases from J; junction bases left unmatched: 1. Per the germline V gene, CDR1 is GITISATS and CDR2 is ISYDGTV (reference sequence). The CDR3 is CALWEVQELGKKIKVF. The CDR3, as DNA: TGTGCCTTGTGGGAGGTCCAAGAGTTGGGCAAAAAAATCAAGGTATTT.

The chain joins TRGV9 to TRGJP. TCRdb records no J gene; here it was assigned by comparing the DNA to germline. This CDR3 is built from 17 residues. Germline CDR1 is GITISATS and CDR2 is ISYDGTV (reference sequence). The V segment lost 2 bases and the J segment 4 bases; nucleotides outside the gene matches: 5. The CDR3 loop is CALWEGLQELGKKIKVF. CDR3 nucleotide sequence: TGTGCCTTGTGGGAGGGACTCCAAGAGTTGGGCAAAAAAATCAAGGTATTT.

The chain has TRGV9 and TRGJP. Germline matching of the DNA provided the J gene here, since TCRdb leaves it blank. This CDR3 is 15 amino acids long. Germline CDR1 reads GITISATS; CDR2 reads ISYDGTV (reference sequence). V gave up 2 bases and J gave up 6 bases; unmatched junction bases: 1. CDR3 DNA: TGTGCCTTGTGGGAGGCAGAGTTGGGCAAAAAAATCAAGGTATTT. Protein: CALWEAELGKKIKVF.

A few counts support this clone. The chain employs TRGV3 and TRGJ1 or TRGJ2. The J gene was missing in TCRdb and was found by matching the end of the DNA to germline. Trimming cost V 0 bases and J 4 bases; bases outside gene matches: 12. Germline CDR1 VTNTFY, CDR2 YDVSTARD (reference sequence). The CDR3 is 16 amino acids. The CDR3 region has the DNA TGTGCCACCTGGGACAGGCTTTTCTCTCGCTATTATAAGAAACTCTTT. Its translation is CATWDRLFSRYYKKLF.

This chain connects TRGV9 to TRGJ1 or TRGJ2. The J gene comes from matching the DNA to germline here; TCRdb lacks it. CDR1 GITISATS and CDR2 ISYDGTV come from the germline V gene (reference sequence). The junction had 6 bases not matched to a gene; V was cut back by 6 bases and J by 7 bases. The CDR3 is made up of 11 amino acids. This CDR3 is CALWPGYKKLF. Here the CDR3 DNA reads TGTGCCTTGTGGCCAGGGTATAAGAAACTCTTT.

This clone was seen more than once but under ten times. The chain joins TRGV9 to TRGJP. This CDR3 region has 17 residues. J lost 6 bases, V lost 1 base, and 6 bases had no gene match. Germline loops: CDR1 GITISATS, CDR2 ISYDGTV (reference sequence). This CDR3 is CALWEVLTELGKKIKVF. The DNA for the CDR3 is TGTGCCTTGTGGGAGGTTCTAACAGAGTTGGGCAAAAAAATCAAGGTATTT.

Turning to this clone: A much larger clone is a single base away; this may be a read error. The same CDR3 also results from other DNA sequences found in this sample. The J gene is TRGJP, the V gene TRGV9. Germline matching of the DNA provided the J gene here, since TCRdb leaves it blank. The junction had 1 base not matched to a gene; V was cut back by 0 bases and J by 5 bases. The CDR3 runs to 16 residues. Germline-derived CDR1 and CDR2 are GITISATS and ISYDGTV (reference sequence). CDR3 protein: CALWEVKELGKKIKVF. The CDR3 DNA reads as TGTGCCTTGTGGGAGGTGAAAGAGTTGGGCAAAAAAATCAAGGTATTT.

This chain uses TRGV4 with TRGJ1 or TRGJ2. Here the J gene was assigned by germline matching of the DNA, as TCRdb has none. The V segment lost 4 bases and the J segment 8 bases; nucleotides outside the gene matches: 8. This CDR3 contains 12 residues. Germline CDR1 EGSTGY, CDR2 YDSYTSSV. CDR3 loop: CATWDARDKKLF. The CDR3 region has the DNA TGTGCCACCTGGGACGCTCGAGATAAGAAACTCTTT.

This clone is large in the sample. The genes are TRGV9 and TRGJP. Germline trimming cut 0 bases from V and 5 bases from J; bases unmatched to any gene: 4. CDR1 is GITISATS, CDR2 ISYDGTV, per germline (reference sequence). This CDR3 has 17 residues. The CDR3, as DNA: TGTGCCTTGTGGGAGGTGCAGAAAGAGTTGGGCAAAAAAATCAAGGTATTT. Translation: CALWEVQKELGKKIKVF.

Note on this clone: The junction differs from germline at one of its ends, possibly a read error. The V call is TRGV9, the J call TRGJP. Germline matching of the DNA provided the J gene here, since TCRdb leaves it blank. The CDR3 sequence is 19 residues long. CDR1 and CDR2 (germline): GITISATS, ISYDGTV (reference sequence). The CDR3 nucleotides are TGTGCCTTGTGGGAGGTGCGAGTGGGGCAGGAGTTGGGCAAAAAAATCAAGGTATTT. It translates to CALWEVRVGQELGKKIKVF.

A few counts support this clone. The chain recombines TRGV3 with TRGJP2. From germline, CDR1 is VTNTFY and CDR2 YDVSTARD (reference sequence). This CDR3 spans 17 amino acids. V dropped 0 bases and J dropped 4; count of bases not matched to a gene: 11. CDR3 amino acids: CATWDRPLWFSDWIKTF. In DNA form, the CDR3 reads TGTGCCACCTGGGACAGGCCCCTATGGTTTAGTGATTGGATCAAGACGTTT.

By sample fraction, this clone is hyperexpanded. The rearrangement joins TRGV9 to TRGJ1 or TRGJ2. The CDR3 runs to 11 residues. The germline V gene has CDR1 GITISATS and CDR2 ISYDGTV (reference sequence). V dropped 3 bases and J dropped 4; count of bases not matched to a gene: 0. DNA for the CDR3: TGTGCCTTGTGGGAGTATTATAAGAAACTCTTT. Translated: CALWEYYKKLF.

Here the J gene is TRGJ1 or TRGJ2 and the V gene is not called. The CDR3 extends over 12 amino acids. Here the CDR3 DNA reads TGTGCCACCTGGGTGCTCGGATATCAGAAACTCTTT. Protein: CATWVLGYQKLF.

This clone was found a few times. V is TRGV9 and J is TRGJP. The J gene, left out of TCRdb, was set here by checking the DNA against germline. Germline V gives CDR1 GITISATS, CDR2 ISYDGTV (reference sequence). This CDR3 has 16 residues. With V trimmed by 3 bases and J by 12 bases, 11 bases remained unmatched. The CDR3 DNA reads TGTGCCTTGTGGGAGCTCTCTAGGTCGGGCAAAAAAATCAAGGTATTT. Protein: CALWELSRSGKKIKVF.

The chain is built from TRGV9 and TRGJP2. The J gene, absent from TCRdb, was called here by matching the DNA to germline. This CDR3 region has 14 residues. Germline V gives CDR1 GITISATS, CDR2 ISYDGTV (reference sequence). The V and J ends lost 9 bases and 0 bases, in that order; junction bases with no gene match: 7. CDR3 amino acids: CALGLNSSDWIKTF. CDR3 in DNA: TGTGCCTTGGGTCTCAATAGTAGTGATTGGATCAAGACGTTT.

This clone appeared a few times. Sequence at one end of the junction differs from germline and may be a read error. This sequence joins TRGV9 and TRGJP. Germline V lookup: CDR1 GITISATS, CDR2 ISYDGTV (reference sequence). The length of the CDR3 is 16 residues. In DNA form, the CDR3 reads TGTGCCTTGTGGGAGGCGCAAGAGTTTGGCAAAAAAATCAAGGTATTT. It is translated as CALWEAQEFGKKIKVF.

The chain employs TRGV3 and TRGJP2. Germline assignment: CDR1 VTNTFY and CDR2 YDVSTARD (reference sequence). This CDR3 is 13 amino acids long. Trimming cost V 4 bases and J 1 base; bases outside gene matches: 0. Here the CDR3 DNA reads TGTGCCACCTGGGATAGTAGTGATTGGATCAAGACGTTT. The encoded protein is CATWDSSDWIKTF.

This chain uses TRGV9 with TRGJP. The J gene comes from matching the DNA to germline here; TCRdb lacks it. Germline loops: CDR1 GITISATS, CDR2 ISYDGTV (reference sequence). The trim removed 4 bases at V and 7 bases at J, leaving 10 bases unmatched. CDR3 length equals 17 residues. CDR3 sequence reads: CALWDPSVELGKKIKVF. In DNA, the CDR3 is TGTGCCTTGTGGGATCCCTCGGTGGAGTTGGGCAAAAAAATCAAGGTATTT.

This clone was detected a few times. V is TRGV9 and J is TRGJP. Because TCRdb records no J gene, it was assigned here through a match of the DNA to germline. There are 16 residues in the CDR3. After removal of 2 bases from V and 4 bases from J, the junction contained 2 bases not matched to a gene. Germline lookup yields CDR1 GITISATS and CDR2 ISYDGTV (reference sequence). The CDR3 DNA is TGTGCCTTGTGGGAGGAACAAGAGTTGGGCAAAAAAATCAAGGTATTT. This encodes CALWEEQELGKKIKVF.

This clone was counted only a few times. This CDR3 reads CALWEVPYKKLF. The DNA of the CDR3 is TGTGCCTTGTGGGAGGTGCCTTATAAGAAACTCTTT. The gene calls are TRGV9 and TRGJ1 or TRGJ2. V shed 0 bases, J shed 6 bases, and the junction held 2 bases outside the gene matches. The CDR3 contains 12 residues. Per germline, CDR1 GITISATS and CDR2 ISYDGTV (reference sequence).